The 22 T cell receptor beta chains in this list originate from one sample, sequenced in a study of shared clonotypes between healthy human individuals. Clones were sequenced by immunoSEQ multiplex PCR, and TCRdb holds only the in-frame ones, with some missing. The table lists 2,100,000 or so clones, nearly 97% of them singletons, with less than 0.15% in the top ten. Specimen: naive CD4+ T cells sorted from blood. Documented subset: CD45RA+ positively selected. The receptors originated from a man between 18 and 35 years old in good health.

V usage is TRBV5-1 and J usage is TRBJ1-2; TRBD1 is a possible D gene (6 bases). CDR1 is SGHRS and CDR2 is YFSETQ in the germline V gene. V lost 4 bases and J 0 bases, leaving 13 bases between the germline ends. This CDR3 is 15 amino acids long. CDR3 protein: CASSLTGSANYGYTF. The CDR3 bases are TGCGCCAGCAGCCTCACAGGGTCGGCTAACTATGGCTACACCTTC.

As concerns this clone: The sample has other DNA sequences that encode this CDR3 too. The chain joins TRBV5-4 to TRBJ1-2, with D tentatively TRBD1 (5 bases). This CDR3 has 13 residues. Germline V gene sequence: CDR1 SGHNT, CDR2 YYREEE (reference sequence). The V end lost 4 bases, the J end lost 4 bases, and 11 bases lay between the germline ends. The CDR3: CASSPDRVYGYTF. The CDR3 DNA reads TGTGCCAGCAGCCCCGACAGAGTCTATGGCTACACCTTC. Full variable domain (rest looked up from reference TRBV5-4 and TRBJ1-2): ETGVTQSPTHLIKTRGQQVTLRCSSQSGHNTVSWYQQALGQGPQFIFQYYREEENGRGNFPPRFSGLQFPNYSSELNVNALELDDSALYLCASSPDRVYGYTFGSGTRLTVV.

The CDR3 loop is CASSLSKHPTDTQYF. The CDR3 nucleotides read TGTGCCAGCAGCTTGAGCAAACACCCCACAGATACGCAGTATTTT. This chain joins TRBV7-2 and TRBJ2-3; D gene ambiguous. Trimming stripped 3 bases from V and 2 bases from J, with 12 bases between. The CDR3 covers 15 residues. CDR1 and CDR2 (germline): SGHTA, FQGNSA.

This clone was seen a single time. Other DNA sequences from this sample encode an identical CDR3 as well. The chain uses TRBV5-1 and TRBJ2-1; 11 nucleotides align to TRBD2. The length of the CDR3 is 15 residues. CDR1 is SGHRS and CDR2 is YFSETQ in the germline V gene. V trimming: 4 bases; J trimming: 5 bases; junction bases outside the gene matches: 5. DNA for the CDR3: TGCGCCAGCAGCCCAGGGACTAGCGGTAACAATGAGCAGTTCTTC. This gives the protein CASSPGTSGNNEQFF.

The chain combines TRBV27 with TRBJ2-3; 11 nucleotides agree with TRBD2. Trimming removed 4 bases from V and 0 bases from J; junction bases left unmatched: 3. The germline V gene encodes CDR1 MNHEY and CDR2 SMNVEV (reference sequence). The length of the CDR3 is 16 residues. CDR3 amino acids: CASSSRTSGSTDTQYF. The CDR3 nucleotides are TGTGCCAGCAGTTCCCGGACTAGCGGGAGCACAGATACGCAGTATTTT.

V usage is TRBV5-8 and J usage is TRBJ2-2; D is ambiguous. The CDR3 contains 11 residues. The germline V and J ends were trimmed by 5 bases and 4 bases, with 3 bases remaining between them. The V gene's germline CDR1 is SGHTS and CDR2 YDEGEE. CDR3 bases: TGTGCCAGCAGTTCCACCGGGGAGCTGTTTTTT. Its translation: CASSSTGELFF.

The chain carries TRBV6-5 and TRBJ1-1, with D possibly matching TRBD1 (6 bases). Deletions cut 2 bases from V and 5 bases from J, with 9 bases between. Germline assignment: CDR1 MNHEY and CDR2 SVGAGI. CDR3 length equals 13 residues. The CDR3 region is CASSYPQGTEAFF. The CDR3 nucleotides are TGTGCCAGCAGTTACCCACAGGGTACTGAAGCTTTCTTT.

The CDR3 is CATSPWNQETQYF. CDR3 bases: TGTGCCACCAGCCCTTGGAATCAAGAGACCCAGTACTTC. The chain joins TRBV15 to TRBJ2-5, with D unresolved. Germline V gene sequence: CDR1 LNHNV, CDR2 YYDKDF (reference sequence). The CDR3 is 13 residues long. V was shortened by 5 bases and J by 2 bases, with 9 bases between the two germline ends.

V gene TRBV12-5 combines with J gene TRBJ2-1; D not certain. Germline assignment: CDR1 LGHNT and CDR2 FRNRAP. Trimming took 2 bases from V and 3 from J, leaving 11 bases between them. The CDR3 length is 15 residues. As DNA, the CDR3 is TGTGCTAGTGGTTTGACTGGGCCTTACTACAATGAGCAGTTCTTC. Translating gives CASGLTGPYYNEQFF.

The chain is built from TRBV11-2 and TRBJ2-7; TRBD2 aligns across 13 bases. This CDR3 is built from 14 residues. The germline V gene has CDR1 SGHAT and CDR2 FQNNGV. V lost 6 bases and J lost 11; bases outside the gene matches: 10. The CDR3 is CASSSGLAGEEKYF. The CDR3 coding sequence is TGTGCCAGCAGTTCAGGACTAGCGGGAGAAGAAAAGTACTTC.

The chain uses TRBV11-2 and TRBJ1-3; D is unresolved. From germline, CDR1 is SGHAT and CDR2 FQNNGV. This CDR3 is 13 amino acids long. With 4 bases removed from V and 4 bases from J, the gap between germline ends came to 8 bases. Here the CDR3 DNA reads TGTGCCAGCAGCTCCCTTATAGGAAACACCATATATTTT. Protein product: CASSSLIGNTIYF.

The genes are TRBV11-2 and TRBJ2-5; no clear D gene. CDR3 length equals 13 residues. Trimming cost V 6 bases and J 4 bases, with 12 bases left between them. Germline V gene sequence: CDR1 SGHAT, CDR2 FQNNGV. The CDR3 region is CASRLVRVETQYF. The CDR3 DNA reads TGTGCCAGCAGGCTAGTTAGGGTAGAGACCCAGTACTTC.

The count of this clone is one. The chain recombines TRBV30 with TRBJ1-1, with a weak D call TRBD1 (6 bases). With 3 bases removed from V and 7 bases from J, the gap between germline ends came to 9 bases. This CDR3 is built from 11 residues. Germline lookup yields CDR1 GTSNPN and CDR2 SVGIG (reference sequence). The CDR3 spells CAWRADSEAFF. CDR3 DNA: TGTGCCTGGAGGGCGGACAGTGAAGCTTTCTTT.

Turning to this clone: One end of the junction is discordant with germline, which a read error may explain. This rearrangement joins TRBV7-8 to TRBJ2-7; D call uncertain. Germline CDR1 is SGHVS and CDR2 is FQNEAQ. The CDR3 has 15 amino acids. In DNA form, the CDR3 reads TGTGCCAGCAGCTTAGCGCTAGGTAGCTCCCACGAGCAGTACTTC. This translates into CASSLALGSSHEQYF.

The V gene is TRBV5-1, the J gene TRBJ2-5, with a weak D call TRBD2 (6 bases). CDR1 is SGHRS and CDR2 is YFSETQ in the germline V gene. The CDR3 has 16 residues. Trimming left V 0 bases short and J 5 bases short, with 17 bases between. The CDR3 sequence: CASSLDPGTRGETQYF. The CDR3 nucleotides read TGCGCCAGCAGCTTGGATCCCGGGACTCGAGGGGAGACCCAGTACTTC.

The CDR3 coding sequence is TGTGCCAGCTTGGCGCCCGCTAGCACAGATACGCAGTATTTT. It codes for CASLAPASTDTQYF. The chain has TRBV6-6 and TRBJ2-3, with D uncertain. The germline V gene encodes CDR1 MNHNY and CDR2 SVGAGI (reference sequence). Trimming cost V 8 bases and J 0 bases, with 12 bases left between them. CDR3 length: 14 amino acids.

The chain uses TRBV5-8 and TRBJ2-7, with D uncertain. Trimming removed 0 bases at V and 3 bases at J, with 13 bases between. This CDR3 contains 15 residues. Germline assignment: CDR1 SGHTS and CDR2 YDEGEE. The CDR3 loop reads CASSLGLTLYYEQYF. The CDR3 region has the DNA TGTGCCAGCAGCTTGGGATTGACACTCTACTACGAGCAGTACTTC.

The chain joins TRBV6-5 to TRBJ2-5, with D tentatively TRBD1 or TRBD2 (5 bases each). The CDR3 is 13 amino acids. Germline loops: CDR1 MNHEY, CDR2 SVGAGI. V was clipped by 6 bases and J by 5 bases, with 13 bases between them. For the CDR3, the DNA is TGTGCCAGCAGCCTCCTCGAGGGGGAGACCCAGTACTTC. Its protein is CASSLLEGETQYF.

The chain joins TRBV7-9 to TRBJ2-5; the D call may be TRBD1 or TRBD2 (5 bases each). Germline V gene lookup returns CDR1 SEHNR and CDR2 FQNEAQ (reference sequence). Trimming left V 7 bases short and J 0 bases short, with 12 bases between. CDR3 length: 14 amino acids. Here the CDR3 DNA reads TGTGCCAGCACCCAAGGGGAGCACCAAGAGACCCAGTACTTC. Residues: CASTQGEHQETQYF.

The rearrangement joins TRBV28 to TRBJ2-2; 8 nucleotides match TRBD1. Looked up from germline, CDR1 is MDHEN and CDR2 is SYDVKM. The CDR3 length is 15 residues. After removal of 7 bases from V and 5 bases from J, the junction contained 9 bases not matched to a gene. CDR3 nucleotide sequence: TGTGCCAGCATAGTCGGAACAGGGGGGACCGGGGAGCTGTTTTTT. Translating gives CASIVGTGGTGELFF. Based on the CDR3 plus reference TRBV28 and TRBJ2-2, the full variable domain is DVKVTQSSRYLVKRTGEKVFLECVQDMDHENMFWYRQDPGLGLRLIYFSYDVKMKEKGDIPEGYSVSREKKERFSLILESASTNQTSMYLCASIVGTGGTGELFFGEGSRLTVL.

This clone was seen just once. The chain employs TRBV7-9 and TRBJ2-2; D tentatively reads TRBD1 or TRBD2 (6 bases each). Germline-derived CDR1 and CDR2 are SEHNR and FQNEAQ (reference sequence). V lost 3 bases and J 0 bases, leaving 8 bases between the germline ends. This CDR3 is 15 amino acids long. CDR3 coding DNA: TGTGCCAGCAGCTTCGGGGGCGCGAACACCGGGGAGCTGTTTTTT. It codes for CASSFGGANTGELFF.

Concerning this clone: This sample includes further DNA sequences coding for the same CDR3. CDR3 residues: CASSLEGDRANEKLFF. The CDR3 DNA reads TGCGCCAGCAGCTTGGAAGGGGACAGGGCTAATGAAAAACTGTTTTTT. The chain joins TRBV5-1 to TRBJ1-4, with 9 bases matching TRBD1. The CDR3 totals 16 residues. Trimming at V came to 0 bases and at J to 3 bases, leaving 3 bases not matched to a gene. The germline V gene encodes CDR1 SGHRS and CDR2 YFSETQ. Using reference TRBV5-1 and TRBJ1-4 for the parts outside the CDR3, the full variable domain is KAGVTQTPRYLIKTRGQQVTLSCSPISGHRSVSWYQQTPGQGLQFLFEYFSETQRNKGNFPGRFSGRQFSNSRSEMNVSTLELGDSALYLCASSLEGDRANEKLFFGSGTQLSVL.